This is a list of T cell receptor beta chains from one sample in a study of T cell clonotyping in hematopoietic cell transplantation. Method: immunoSEQ multiplex PCR; TCRdb's copy keeps in-frame clones and lacks some. Among several thousand clones listed, 90% to 96% were seen once. Here the sequenced sample was PBMCs, taken 30 days after allogeneic stem cell transplant. These receptors all stem from a male patient aged 40-55 years who had an allogeneic stem cell transplant from a related donor, so the T cells may come from the graft donor. Some clones in this sample may be carry-over from other donors' samples. Each CDR3 is given with its conserved first and last residue.

J,V,CDR3
TRBJ1-4,TRBV5-1,CASSLGGPNEKLFF
TRBJ2-7,TRBV7-9,CASSPLLGDYGEQYF
TRBJ2-5,TRBV7-2,CASIGWESQETQYF
TRBJ2-5,TRBV7-2,CASSRGQTQYF
TRBJ2-5,TRBV2,CASRQQGSRVETQYF
TRBJ1-2,TRBV19,CASSGRLEGGYTF
TRBJ2-2,TRBV27,CASSFTGLTGELFF
TRBJ2-2,TRBV30,CAWSPGTGDTGELFF
TRBJ1-2,TRBV29-1,CSVDGQGYGYTF
TRBJ2-5,TRBV5-4,CASSLVDKPTTQYF
TRBJ1-2,TRBV29-1,CSVEEEDRHYGYTF
TRBJ2-7,TRBV23-1,CASREDGRDTLPRRAYEQYF
TRBJ2-5,TRBV7-9,CASSFSLGSIGRETQYF
TRBJ1-5,TRBV19,CASSIPRGTVNQPQHF
TRBJ1-2,TRBV30,CAWGRRDVSSYGYTF
TRBJ2-7,TRBV5-4,CASSLDSTVGEQYF
TRBJ1-5,TRBV6-5,CASSPRQFSNQPQHF
TRBJ1-2,TRBV4-2,CASSQEGRGGGYTF
TRBJ1-1,TRBV27,CASSGRGRGQWNTEAFF
TRBJ2-1,TRBV19,CASTYSGGDEQFF
TRBJ2-3,TRBV29-1,CSVITRGGDTQYF
TRBJ1-4,TRBV6-5,CASSYSMGTREKLFF
TRBJ2-7,TRBV5-1,CASSLNPGTYEQYF
TRBJ1-5,TRBV6-5,CASSYSGDQPQHF
TRBJ1-2,TRBV2,CAGSEQGKYGYTF
TRBJ2-7,TRBV5-1,CASRRDSYEQYF
TRBJ2-7,TRBV28,CASSFRGDSYEQYF
TRBJ2-5,TRBV27,CASSLRGAGSTQYF
TRBJ1-1,TRBV7-2,CASSLRQNEAFF
TRBJ1-4,TRBV4-1,CASSQLVVMGEKLFF
TRBJ2-7,TRBV7-8,CASSYTSVDEQYF
TRBJ1-1,TRBV6-5,CASSYSGQGTEAFF
TRBJ1-1,TRBV4-3,CASSLLGNTEAFF
TRBJ1-6,TRBV4-2,CASSQEGPYNSPLHF
TRBJ2-2,TRBV30,CAWTPPGAGELFF
TRBJ1-5,TRBV30,CAWSDGGNQPQHF
TRBJ2-3,TRBV7-3,CASSLDRNTQYF
TRBJ2-1,TRBV10-3,CAISESGEGEVSYNEQFF
TRBJ2-7,TRBV7-9,CASSLGPGEFYEQYF
TRBJ1-2,TRBV7-9,CASSDPGQPTSIYGYTF
TRBJ2-6,TRBV4-1,CASSHPVATRDRAITGANVLTF
TRBJ2-7,TRBV6-6,CASSGDRNYEQYF
TRBJ2-3,TRBV5-1,CASSLETSGRRRTDTQYF
TRBJ1-5,TRBV2,CASSHRASQPQHF
TRBJ2-3,TRBV28,CASSNPLAGEADTQYF
TRBJ2-5,TRBV20-1,CSAREEETQYF
TRBJ2-2,TRBV7-2,CASTQSGLSTGELFF
TRBJ1-4,TRBV14,CASSRGDTPNEKLFF
TRBJ1-1,TRBV6-1,CASSEGTRDRGQGTEAFF
TRBJ2-4,TRBV4-2,CASSQEAASGTLAKNIQYF
TRBJ1-6,TRBV30,CAAPGPNSPLHF
TRBJ2-2,TRBV6-9,CASRNRTTDGQRDTGELFF
TRBJ1-1,TRBV5-1,CASSLGGNTEAFF
TRBJ1-1,TRBV11-2,CASSQDRNTEAFF